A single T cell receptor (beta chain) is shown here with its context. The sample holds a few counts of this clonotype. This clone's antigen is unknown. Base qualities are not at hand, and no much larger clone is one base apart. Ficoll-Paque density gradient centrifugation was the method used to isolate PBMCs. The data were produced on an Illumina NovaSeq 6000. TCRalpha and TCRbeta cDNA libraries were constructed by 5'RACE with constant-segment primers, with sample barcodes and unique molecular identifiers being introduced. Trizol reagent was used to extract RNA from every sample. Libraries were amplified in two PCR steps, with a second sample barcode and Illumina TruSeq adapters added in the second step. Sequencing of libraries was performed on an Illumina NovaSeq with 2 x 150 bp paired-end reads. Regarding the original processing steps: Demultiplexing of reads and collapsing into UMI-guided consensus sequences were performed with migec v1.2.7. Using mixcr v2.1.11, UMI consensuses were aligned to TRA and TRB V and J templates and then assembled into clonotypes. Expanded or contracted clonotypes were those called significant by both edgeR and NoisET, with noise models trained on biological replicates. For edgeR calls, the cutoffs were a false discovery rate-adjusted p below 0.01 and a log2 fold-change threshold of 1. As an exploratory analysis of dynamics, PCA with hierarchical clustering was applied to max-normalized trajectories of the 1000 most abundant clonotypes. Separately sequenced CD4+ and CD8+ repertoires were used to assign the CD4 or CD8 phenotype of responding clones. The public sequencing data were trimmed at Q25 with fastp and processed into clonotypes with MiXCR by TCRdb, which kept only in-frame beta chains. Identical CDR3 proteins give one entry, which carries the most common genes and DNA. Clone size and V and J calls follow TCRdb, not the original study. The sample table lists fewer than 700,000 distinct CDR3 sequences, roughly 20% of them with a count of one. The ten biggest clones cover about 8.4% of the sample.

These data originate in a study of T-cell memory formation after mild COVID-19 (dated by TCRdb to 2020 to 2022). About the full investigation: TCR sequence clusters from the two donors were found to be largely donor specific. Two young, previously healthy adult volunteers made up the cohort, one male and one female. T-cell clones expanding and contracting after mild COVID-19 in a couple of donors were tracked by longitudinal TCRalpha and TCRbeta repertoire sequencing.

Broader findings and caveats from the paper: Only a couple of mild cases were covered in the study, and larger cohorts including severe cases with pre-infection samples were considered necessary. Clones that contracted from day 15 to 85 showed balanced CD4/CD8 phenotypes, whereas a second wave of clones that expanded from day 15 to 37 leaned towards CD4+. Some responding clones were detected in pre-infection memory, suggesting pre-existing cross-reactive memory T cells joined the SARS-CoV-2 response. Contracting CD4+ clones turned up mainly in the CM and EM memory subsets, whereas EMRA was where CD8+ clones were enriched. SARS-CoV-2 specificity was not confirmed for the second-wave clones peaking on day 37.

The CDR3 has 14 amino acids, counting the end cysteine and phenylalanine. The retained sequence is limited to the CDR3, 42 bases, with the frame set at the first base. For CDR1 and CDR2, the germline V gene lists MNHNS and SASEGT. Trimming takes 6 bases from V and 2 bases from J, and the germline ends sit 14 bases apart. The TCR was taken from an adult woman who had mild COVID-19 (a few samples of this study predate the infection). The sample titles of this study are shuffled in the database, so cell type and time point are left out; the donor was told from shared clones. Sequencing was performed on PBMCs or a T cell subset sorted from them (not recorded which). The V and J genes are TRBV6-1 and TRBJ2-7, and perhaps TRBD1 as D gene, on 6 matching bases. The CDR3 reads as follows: CASSIGQSTYEQYF. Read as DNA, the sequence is TGTGCCAGCAGCATCGGACAGTCCACCTACGAGCAGTACTTC.